The TCR beta chain described here comes from a study of blood T cell repertoires in COVID-19. Study-level background: The origin of the acute and convalescent COVID-19 samples was the United States, Italy and Spain. PBMCs, B-cell-depleted T cells, or T cells were the source of the cDNA or gDNA that made up the material.

The CDR3 covers 18 residues. Germline V CDR1 and CDR2: LGHNT, FRNRAP. V lost 0 bases, J lost 2 bases, and 16 bases lay in between. Sequencing was performed with immunoSEQ multiplex PCR; in TCRdb, only in-frame clones are kept and a portion is missing. Here the sample spans roughly 250,000 clones, around 84% being singletons. Sequences were obtained from peripheral blood. The rearrangement joins TRBV12-5 to TRBJ2-2; weak D call: TRBD2 (5 bases). This TCR came from a woman between 35 and 50 years old who had recovered from COVID-19. CDR3 DNA: TGTGCTAGTGGTTTGGTAGGTCCCCCGGGGTTCAACACCGGGGAGCTGTTTTTT. Its translation is CASGLVGPPGFNTGELFF. The variable domain in full, completed from reference TRBV12-5 and TRBJ2-2, reads DARVTQTPRHKVTEMGQEVTMRCQPILGHNTVFWYRQTMMQGLELLAYFRNRAPLDDSGMPKDRFSAEMPDATLATLKIQPSEPRDSAVYFCASGLVGPPGFNTGELFFGEGSRLTVL.